A selection of T cell receptor beta chains follows, all from one sample in a study of CD8+ T cells in alopecia areata. The repertoire was sequenced with immunoSEQ multiplex PCR; TCRdb's copy has only in-frame clones and lacks some. This repertoire shows about 98,000 clones, about 40% found once; its top ten account for roughly 0.79%. Sequences were obtained from CD4+ T cells sorted from blood. These receptors all stem from a human donor with alopecia areata. Both conserved end residues are part of each CDR3. The D gene is left open where the match is weak. Expanded clones are given a class, and other clones once, few, many or no size at all.

DNA,CDR3,V,D,size,J
TGTGCCAGTAGTACAGAAGGACAGGGGTTCGGTGAGCAGTTCTTC,CASSTEGQGFGEQFF,TRBV19,TRBD1,few,TRBJ2-1
TGTGCCAGCAGCGTAGACCAGGGGGCGTCGAAGACCCAGTACTTC,CASSVDQGASKTQYF,TRBV9,TRBD1,once,TRBJ2-5
TGTGCCAGCAGCCAAGGATCAGCTCAGTTCTTC,CASSQGSAQFF,TRBV14,-,-,TRBJ2-1
TGCAGCGTTCCTCGAGGACAGGGTGAGGGCTACACCTTC,CSVPRGQGEGYTF,TRBV29-1,TRBD1,-,TRBJ1-2
TGTGCCTGGAGTGTACGTGGGGATCAGCCCCAGCATTTT,CAWSVRGDQPQHF,TRBV30,-,-,TRBJ1-5
TGCGCCAGCAGCCAATATAGCGCGTACTCCTACGAGCAGTACTTC,CASSQYSAYSYEQYF,TRBV4-3,-,-,TRBJ2-7
TGTGCCTGGAGTGTACTCGGGGGCTATGGCTACACCTTC,CAWSVLGGYGYTF,TRBV30,-,once,TRBJ1-2
TGTGCCAGCAGTCGGGGCACGATGAATCAGCCCCAGCATTTT,CASSRGTMNQPQHF,TRBV28,-,few,TRBJ1-5
TGCAGCGTTGATAGATCGGGGTATGGCTACACCTTC,CSVDRSGYGYTF,TRBV29-1,-,-,TRBJ1-2
TGTGCCAGCAGTTCGCGGAGTGGGGAAGATACGCAGTATTTT,CASSSRSGEDTQYF,TRBV2,-,-,TRBJ2-3
TGCGCCAGCAGCCAAGCGGGCGAGCAGTACTTC,CASSQAGEQYF,TRBV4-3,-,-,TRBJ2-7
TGTGCCAGCAGTTTGAATGGAGGAGGGGAGACCCAGTACTTC,CASSLNGGGETQYF,TRBV28,-,-,TRBJ2-5
TGTGCCAGCAGGACAGGGGGCTCCTACGAGCAGTACTTC,CASRTGGSYEQYF,TRBV28,TRBD1,-,TRBJ2-7
TGCAGCGTTGCTCAGCGGGAAGGAAACATTCAGTACTTC,CSVAQREGNIQYF,TRBV29-1,TRBD2,-,TRBJ2-4
TGCAGTGCTGCTAACTATGGCTACACCTTC,CSAANYGYTF,TRBV20-1,-,-,TRBJ1-2
TGTGCCAGCAGCTTGTACGGACGCGGAGTCTACGAGCAGTACTTC,CASSLYGRGVYEQYF,TRBV5-4,-,-,TRBJ2-7
TGTGCCAGCAGCCTGCGAAGCGGGGGGGGCTACAATGAGCAGTTCTTC,CASSLRSGGGYNEQFF,TRBV5-4,TRBD2,once,TRBJ2-1
TGTGCCAGCAGTGGCCAGCGGACGCAGTATTTT,CASSGQRTQYF,TRBV2,-,-,TRBJ2-3
TGTGCCTGGAGTGTCGGCGACGGGGCTTTCTTT,CAWSVGDGAFF,TRBV30,-,-,TRBJ1-1
TGTGCCAGCAGCGGGACAGGGGTTTTGTCTGGGGCCAACGTCCTGACTTTC,CASSGTGVLSGANVLTF,TRBV7-2,TRBD1,-,TRBJ2-6
TGCAGCGTCCGACCCCCAGGCTCCTACAATGAGCAGTTCTTC,CSVRPPGSYNEQFF,TRBV29-1,-,few,TRBJ2-1
TGCAGCGGGGAGGGGGGCCGCTATGGCTACACCTTC,CSGEGGRYGYTF,TRBV29-1,-,-,TRBJ1-2
TGTGCCTGGAGTGTAAGTTCGGGGAGCCCGTCTCACTACGAGCAGTACTTC,CAWSVSSGSPSHYEQYF,TRBV30,-,-,TRBJ2-7
TGCAGCGTTGAAGCGGGATCTAGCACAGATACGCAGTATTTT,CSVEAGSSTDTQYF,TRBV29-1,-,-,TRBJ2-3
TGCAGCGTTGAAATTTTGGCTGGACAGGGGAACATTCAGTACTTC,CSVEILAGQGNIQYF,TRBV29-1,TRBD1,-,TRBJ2-4
TGCAGCGTTGAAGAGGGGGGGGTCACTGAAGCTTTCTTT,CSVEEGGVTEAFF,TRBV29-1,-,-,TRBJ1-1
TGCAGCGTTGGGTCTAGCGGGTCGAACACCGGGGAGCTGTTTTTT,CSVGSSGSNTGELFF,TRBV29-1,TRBD2,few,TRBJ2-2
TGCAGCGTTGAGGGGGACAGGAACACTGAAGCTTTCTTT,CSVEGDRNTEAFF,TRBV29-1,TRBD1,-,TRBJ1-1
TGTGCCAGCAGTTCCAGGGATTGGAACTATGGCTACACCTTC,CASSSRDWNYGYTF,TRBV27,-,once,TRBJ1-2